Sequencing of this TCR beta chain was carried out in a study of cytomegalovirus exposure and HLA in healthy donors. PCR involved 60 Vbeta and 13 Jbeta primers. Produced via immunoSEQ multiplex PCR; TCRdb's table is partial and in-frame only. Here the sample spans 250,000 or so clones, more than 75% being singletons. CDR1 is SEHNR and CDR2 is FQNEAQ in the germline V gene (reference sequence). V gave up 5 bases and J gave up 3 bases; unmatched junction bases: 8. The CDR3 covers 16 residues. The chain joins TRBV7-9 to TRBJ1-2, with 11 bases fitting TRBD1. Sequencing was carried out using PBMCs. The receptor was isolated from a human donor in good health. CDR3 in amino acids: CASSPDRGRVDYGYTF. In DNA, the CDR3 is TGTGCCAGCAGCCCGGACAGGGGGCGCGTGGACTATGGCTACACCTTC.